These T cell receptor beta chains were read from a single sample in a study of blood T cell repertoires in COVID-19. Assay: immunoSEQ multiplex PCR; the TCRdb copy retains only in-frame clones and omits some. The sample records 200,000 to 250,000 clones, 80% to 95% being singletons. Sequencing input: peripheral blood. These receptors were collected from a man aged 55 to 69 with COVID-19, enrolled during active disease. Each CDR3 is given with its conserved first and last residue. The D gene is left open where the match is weak. Clone size is not always given. Where it is, it says once, few, many or a class for expanded clones.

clone size	V gene	J gene	D gene	CDR3 protein	CDR3 DNA
-	TRBV28	TRBJ2-4	TRBD1	CASSFRQGRSGNIQYF	TGTGCCAGCAGTTTTCGACAGGGGAGGTCGGGAAACATTCAGTACTTC
-	TRBV5-1	TRBJ1-4	TRBD1	CASSSQTGESEKLFF	TGCGCCAGCAGCTCCCAGACAGGGGAGAGTGAAAAACTGTTTTTT
-	TRBV6-5	TRBJ2-1	TRBD2	CASSYSHGGAPNEQFF	TGTGCCAGCAGTTACTCGCACGGGGGGGCCCCGAATGAGCAGTTCTTC
-	TRBV2	TRBJ2-3	TRBD1	CASSRDRGSSTDTQYF	TGTGCCAGCAGTCGGGACAGGGGGTCTAGCACAGATACGCAGTATTTT
-	TRBV3-1/TRBV3-2	TRBJ2-7	-	CASSQWRSTYEQYF	TGTGCCAGCAGCCAGTGGCGGTCTACCTACGAGCAGTACTTC
-	TRBV27	TRBJ2-7	-	CASSLSVTAYEQYF	TGTGCCAGCAGTTTATCTGTGACAGCCTACGAGCAGTACTTC
-	TRBV27	TRBJ2-3	-	CASPQLPDTQYF	TGTGCCTCCCCTCAGTTGCCAGATACGCAGTATTTT
-	TRBV2	TRBJ2-3	-	CASRKESGTDTQYF	TGTGCCAGCAGGAAGGAGTCTGGCACAGATACGCAGTATTTT
once	TRBV11-2	TRBJ1-1	TRBD1	CASRDRTGGTEAFF	TGTGCCAGCAGAGATAGGACAGGTGGGACTGAAGCTTTCTTT
-	TRBV4-1	TRBJ2-1	-	CASSPTNRHEQFF	TGCGCCAGCAGCCCGACAAATCGTCATGAGCAGTTCTTC
-	TRBV5-1	TRBJ1-2	-	CASSPYGYTF	TGCGCCAGCAGCCCGTATGGCTACACCTTC
-	TRBV19	TRBJ1-5	-	CASSITGIDQPQHF	TGTGCCAGTAGTATAACAGGTATTGATCAGCCCCAGCATTTT
once	TRBV6-5	TRBJ1-1	TRBD1	CAINRGVGTEAFF	TGTGCCATTAACAGGGGTGTAGGCACTGAAGCTTTCTTT
-	TRBV27	TRBJ1-5	-	CASRVGVNNQPQHF	TGTGCCAGCAGGGTCGGGGTTAACAATCAGCCCCAGCATTTT
-	TRBV6-5	TRBJ1-4	TRBD1	CASSYSGTANEKLFF	TGTGCCAGCAGTTACTCCGGGACAGCTAATGAAAAACTGTTTTTT
-	TRBV19	TRBJ2-2	-	CASRQGGPSTGELFF	TGTGCCAGTAGGCAGGGAGGCCCGAGCACCGGGGAGCTGTTTTTT
-	TRBV19	TRBJ2-2	TRBD2	CASSFPGLAGGPRGTGELFF	TGTGCCAGTAGTTTTCCGGGACTAGCGGGAGGACCACGAGGGACCGGGGAGCTGTTTTTT
few	TRBV27	TRBJ2-7	-	CASSLGRVYEQYF	TGTGCCAGCAGTTTAGGCAGGGTCTACGAGCAGTACTTC
once	TRBV6-5	TRBJ2-1	-	CASALFEQSEQFF	TGTGCCAGCGCTCTATTTGAGCAAAGTGAGCAGTTCTTC
-	TRBV24-1	TRBJ2-3	TRBD2	CATSDPGLADTQYF	TGTGCCACCAGTGATCCGGGACTAGCAGATACGCAGTATTTT
-	TRBV6-5	TRBJ2-7	TRBD1	CASRKGQGASYEQYF	TGTGCCAGCAGGAAGGGACAGGGGGCCTCCTACGAGCAGTACTTC
-	TRBV29-1	TRBJ1-2	-	CSVSPQGHGYTF	TGCAGCGTGAGTCCCCAGGGCCATGGCTACACCTTC
few	TRBV28	TRBJ2-1	-	CASSFRLGGYNEQFF	TGTGCCAGCAGTTTCCGTCTCGGCGGGTACAATGAGCAGTTCTTC
-	TRBV28	TRBJ2-3	TRBD2	CASNDSGRGGTDTQYF	TGTGCCAGCAACGATAGCGGGAGGGGGGGCACAGATACGCAGTATTTT
-	TRBV6-5	TRBJ1-3	TRBD1	CASSSLQDRLGNTIYF	TGTGCCAGCAGTTCCCTCCAGGACAGGCTAGGAAACACCATATATTTT
-	TRBV19	TRBJ1-5	-	CASHPRHSNQPQHF	TGTGCCAGCCACCCGAGGCATAGCAATCAGCCCCAGCATTTT
-	TRBV5-1	TRBJ2-3	TRBD2	CASSFEGLAGSGDTQYF	TGCGCCAGCAGCTTCGAAGGACTAGCGGGATCCGGGGATACGCAGTATTTT
-	TRBV27	TRBJ2-3	-	CASRRGRQADTQYF	TGTGCCAGCAGGCGAGGGAGACAGGCAGATACGCAGTATTTT
-	TRBV6-5	TRBJ1-3	-	CASTAGFSGNTIYF	TGTGCCAGCACCGCAGGGTTCTCTGGAAACACCATATATTTT
once	TRBV7-2	TRBJ1-5	-	CASSPRANQPQHF	TGTGCCAGCAGCCCCCGAGCCAATCAGCCCCAGCATTTT
-	TRBV7-2	TRBJ2-7	TRBD2	CASSLTGGPHEQYF	TGTGCCAGCAGCTTAACGGGAGGGCCCCACGAGCAGTACTTC
-	TRBV11-2	TRBJ2-2	-	CASSSLTGELFF	TGTGCCAGCAGCTCCTTGACCGGGGAGCTGTTTTTT